This TCR beta chain was recorded in a study of blood T cell repertoires in COVID-19. Repertoires were generated with immunoSEQ multiplex PCR, while TCRdb's copy carries only in-frame clones and drops some. The sample shows some 190,000 clones, around 80% of them seen only once. The V end was cut by 4 bases, the J end by 6 bases, with 12 bases between. The germline gives CDR1 SEHNR, CDR2 FQNEAQ (reference sequence). CDR3 length: 13 residues. This study enrolled people aged about 18 to 100 from about two dozen US geographic areas. Allocation to cohorts depended on clinical history reported by the participants.

This TCR derives from a man in his sixties who had been exposed to COVID-19. The chain recombines TRBV7-9 with TRBJ1-2; TRBD1 might be the D (6 bases). The specimen sequenced was PBMCs or T cells enriched from blood (not recorded which). The CDR3 protein is CASSSAGADGYTF. The CDR3 DNA reads as TGTGCCAGCAGCTCCGCAGGGGCCGATGGCTACACCTTC.